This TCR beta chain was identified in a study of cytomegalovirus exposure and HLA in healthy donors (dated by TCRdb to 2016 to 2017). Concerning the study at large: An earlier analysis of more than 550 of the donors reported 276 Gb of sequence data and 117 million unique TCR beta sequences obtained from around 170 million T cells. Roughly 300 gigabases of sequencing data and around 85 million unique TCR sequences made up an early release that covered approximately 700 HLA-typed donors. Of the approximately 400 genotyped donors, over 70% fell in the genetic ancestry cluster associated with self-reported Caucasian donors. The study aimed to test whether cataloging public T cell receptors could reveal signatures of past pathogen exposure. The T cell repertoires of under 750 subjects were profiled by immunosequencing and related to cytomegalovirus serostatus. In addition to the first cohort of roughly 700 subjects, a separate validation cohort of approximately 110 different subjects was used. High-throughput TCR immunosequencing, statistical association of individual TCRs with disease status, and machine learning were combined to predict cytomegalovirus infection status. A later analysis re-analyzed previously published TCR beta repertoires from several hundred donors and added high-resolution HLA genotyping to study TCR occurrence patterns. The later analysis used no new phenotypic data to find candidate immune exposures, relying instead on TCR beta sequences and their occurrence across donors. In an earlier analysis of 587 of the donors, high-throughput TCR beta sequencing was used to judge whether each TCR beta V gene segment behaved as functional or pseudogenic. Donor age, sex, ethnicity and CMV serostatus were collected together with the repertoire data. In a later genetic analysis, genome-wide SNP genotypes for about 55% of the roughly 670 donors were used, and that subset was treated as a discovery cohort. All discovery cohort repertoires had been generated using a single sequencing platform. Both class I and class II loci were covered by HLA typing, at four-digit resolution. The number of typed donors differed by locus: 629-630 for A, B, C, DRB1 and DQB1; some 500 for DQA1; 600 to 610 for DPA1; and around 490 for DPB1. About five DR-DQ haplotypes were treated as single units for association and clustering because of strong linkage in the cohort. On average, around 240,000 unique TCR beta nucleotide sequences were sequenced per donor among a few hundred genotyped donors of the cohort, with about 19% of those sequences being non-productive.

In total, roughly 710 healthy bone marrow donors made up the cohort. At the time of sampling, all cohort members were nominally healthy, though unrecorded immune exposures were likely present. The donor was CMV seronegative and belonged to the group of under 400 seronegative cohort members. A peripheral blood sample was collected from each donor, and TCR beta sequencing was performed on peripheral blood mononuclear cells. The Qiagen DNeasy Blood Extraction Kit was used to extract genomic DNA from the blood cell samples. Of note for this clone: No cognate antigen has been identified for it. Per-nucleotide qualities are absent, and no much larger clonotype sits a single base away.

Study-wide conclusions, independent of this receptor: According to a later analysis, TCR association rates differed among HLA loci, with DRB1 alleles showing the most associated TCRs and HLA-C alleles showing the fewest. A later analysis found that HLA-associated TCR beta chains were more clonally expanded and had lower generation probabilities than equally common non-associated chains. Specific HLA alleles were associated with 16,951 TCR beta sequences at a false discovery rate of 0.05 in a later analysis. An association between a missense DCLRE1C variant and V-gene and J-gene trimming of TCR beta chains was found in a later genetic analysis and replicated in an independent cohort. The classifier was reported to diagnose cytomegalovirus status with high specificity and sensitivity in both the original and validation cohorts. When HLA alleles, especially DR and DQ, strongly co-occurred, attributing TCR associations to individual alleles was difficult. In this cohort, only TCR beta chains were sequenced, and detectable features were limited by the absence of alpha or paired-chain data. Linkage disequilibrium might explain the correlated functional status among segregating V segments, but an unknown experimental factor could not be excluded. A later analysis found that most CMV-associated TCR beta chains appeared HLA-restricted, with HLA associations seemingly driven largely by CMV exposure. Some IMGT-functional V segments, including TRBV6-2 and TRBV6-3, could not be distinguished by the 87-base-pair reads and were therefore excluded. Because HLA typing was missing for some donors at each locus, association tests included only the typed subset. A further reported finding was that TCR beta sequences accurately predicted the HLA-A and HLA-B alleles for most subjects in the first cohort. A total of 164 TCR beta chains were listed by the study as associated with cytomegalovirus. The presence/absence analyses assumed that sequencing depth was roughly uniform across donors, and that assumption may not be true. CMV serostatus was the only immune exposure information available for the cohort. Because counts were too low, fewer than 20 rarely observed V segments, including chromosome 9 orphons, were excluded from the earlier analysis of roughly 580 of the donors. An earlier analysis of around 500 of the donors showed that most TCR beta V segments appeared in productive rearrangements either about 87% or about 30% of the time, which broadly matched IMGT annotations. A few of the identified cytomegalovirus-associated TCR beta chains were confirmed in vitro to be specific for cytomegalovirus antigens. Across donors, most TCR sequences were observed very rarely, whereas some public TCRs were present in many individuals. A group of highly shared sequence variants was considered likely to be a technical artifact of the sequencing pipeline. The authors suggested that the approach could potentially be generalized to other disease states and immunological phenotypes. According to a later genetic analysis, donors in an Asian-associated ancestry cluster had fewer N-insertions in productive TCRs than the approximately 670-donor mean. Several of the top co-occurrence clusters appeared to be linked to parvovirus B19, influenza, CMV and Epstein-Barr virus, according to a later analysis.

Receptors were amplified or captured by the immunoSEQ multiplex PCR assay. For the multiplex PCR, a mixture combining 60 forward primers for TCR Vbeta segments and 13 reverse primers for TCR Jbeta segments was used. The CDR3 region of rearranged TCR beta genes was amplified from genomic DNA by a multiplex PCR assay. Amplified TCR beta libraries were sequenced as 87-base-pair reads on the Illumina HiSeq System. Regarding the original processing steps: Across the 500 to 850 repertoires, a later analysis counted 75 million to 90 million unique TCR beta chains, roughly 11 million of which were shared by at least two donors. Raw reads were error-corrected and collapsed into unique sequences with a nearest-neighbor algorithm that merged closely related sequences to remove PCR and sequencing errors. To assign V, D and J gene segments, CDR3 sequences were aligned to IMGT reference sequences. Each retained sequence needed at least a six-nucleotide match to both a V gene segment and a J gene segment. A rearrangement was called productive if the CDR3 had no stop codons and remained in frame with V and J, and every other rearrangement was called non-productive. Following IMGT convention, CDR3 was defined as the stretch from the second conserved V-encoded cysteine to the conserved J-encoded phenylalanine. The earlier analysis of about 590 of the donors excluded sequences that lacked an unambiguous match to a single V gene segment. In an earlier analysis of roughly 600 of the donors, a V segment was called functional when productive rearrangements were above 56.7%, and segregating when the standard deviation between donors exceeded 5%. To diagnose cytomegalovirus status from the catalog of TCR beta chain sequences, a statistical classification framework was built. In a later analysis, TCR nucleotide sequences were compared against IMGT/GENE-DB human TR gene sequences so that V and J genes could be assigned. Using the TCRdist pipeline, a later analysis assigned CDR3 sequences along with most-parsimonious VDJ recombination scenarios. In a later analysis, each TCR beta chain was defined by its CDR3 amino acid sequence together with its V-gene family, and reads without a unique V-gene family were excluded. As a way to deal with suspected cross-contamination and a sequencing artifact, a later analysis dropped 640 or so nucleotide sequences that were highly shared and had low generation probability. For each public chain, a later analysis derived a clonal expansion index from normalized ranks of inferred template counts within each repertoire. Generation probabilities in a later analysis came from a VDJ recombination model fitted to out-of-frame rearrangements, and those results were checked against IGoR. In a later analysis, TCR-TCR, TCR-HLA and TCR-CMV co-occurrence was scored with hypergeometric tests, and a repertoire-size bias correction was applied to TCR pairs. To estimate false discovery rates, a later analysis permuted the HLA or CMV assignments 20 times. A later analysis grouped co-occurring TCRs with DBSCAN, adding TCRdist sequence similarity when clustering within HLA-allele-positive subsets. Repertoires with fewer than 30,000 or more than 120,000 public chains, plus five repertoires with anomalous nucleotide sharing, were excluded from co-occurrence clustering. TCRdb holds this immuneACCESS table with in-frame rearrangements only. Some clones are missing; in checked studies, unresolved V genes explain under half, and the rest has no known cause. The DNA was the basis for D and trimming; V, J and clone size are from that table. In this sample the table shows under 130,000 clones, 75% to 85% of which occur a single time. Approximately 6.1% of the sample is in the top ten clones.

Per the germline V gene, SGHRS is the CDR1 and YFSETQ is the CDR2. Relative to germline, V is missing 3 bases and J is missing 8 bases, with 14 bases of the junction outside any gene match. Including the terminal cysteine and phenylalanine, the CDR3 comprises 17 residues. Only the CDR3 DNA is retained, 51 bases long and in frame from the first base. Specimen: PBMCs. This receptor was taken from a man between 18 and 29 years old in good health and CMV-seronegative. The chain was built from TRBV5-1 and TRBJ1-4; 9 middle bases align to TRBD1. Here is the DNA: TGCGCCAGCAGCTCCCAGGGACAGGGTCTCATTGGCGAAAAACTGTTTTTT. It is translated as CASSSQGQGLIGEKLFF.